This T cell receptor (beta chain) was sequenced during a study of blood T cell repertoires in COVID-19. Method: immunoSEQ multiplex PCR; TCRdb's copy keeps in-frame clones and lacks some. The table shows more than 300,000 clones, with 90% to 95% occurring only once. This clone was seen only once. This CDR3 has 13 residues. The J segment lost 4 bases and the V segment lost 2 bases, leaving 0 bases of the junction unmatched. The sequenced material came from PBMCs or T cells enriched from blood (not recorded which). This rearrangement joins TRBV23-1 to TRBJ2-5, with 8 bases matching TRBD1. TRBV23-1 is an ORF; its function is uncertain. This clonotype originated in a woman under 40 who had been exposed to COVID-19. This CDR3 is CASSQGTGETQYF. The CDR3 coding sequence is TGCGCCAGCAGTCAAGGGACAGGAGAGACCCAGTACTTC.